This T cell receptor (beta chain) emerged from a study of T cells in Graves' hyperthyroidism and ophthalmopathy. Germline CDR1 is WSHSY and CDR2 is SAAADI. V lost 2 bases and J lost 7, with 9 bases in between. The CDR3 is 13 amino acids. Template material for amplifying TCR beta CDR3 regions consisted of RNA transcripts. During a first-round RT-PCR of the TCR CDR3, the HTBI primer set was used. TCRdb processed the multiplex PCR reads anew with MiXCR; each CDR3 protein has one entry. Among roughly 500,000 distinct CDR3 sequences, about 16% were seen once, and the ten largest hold around 32%. J is TRBJ1-5 and V is TRBV10-2, with D perhaps matching TRBD1 (5 bases). The TCR comes from a woman aged 25 to 39 with Graves' ophthalmopathy. Material for sequencing was blood. In DNA form, the CDR3 reads TGCGCCAGCAGTGAGCCGGGGGGACAGCCCCAGCATTTT. Translating it yields CASSEPGGQPQHF.